This T cell receptor (beta chain) comes out of a study of cytomegalovirus exposure and HLA in healthy donors. The junction had 7 bases not matched to a gene; V was cut back by 5 bases and J by 5 bases. CDR3 length: 14 amino acids. Germline V lookup: CDR1 SEHNR, CDR2 FQNEAQ (reference sequence). Whole-study findings and limits: The study flagged some 170 TCR beta chains as cytomegalovirus-associated.

13 Jbeta primers and 60 Vbeta primers were used for the PCR. The data were produced by immunoSEQ multiplex PCR, yet TCRdb's version contains in-frame clones alone and is incomplete. This table has fewer than 80,000 clones, about 80% appearing once. Concerning this clone itself: The antigen is undetermined.

The gene calls are TRBV7-9 and TRBJ1-1; 8 bases align to TRBD1. The sequenced material came from PBMCs. The receptor comes from a man in his thirties or forties in good health and CMV-seronegative. The CDR3 reads CASSNRGERTEAFF. Written as DNA, the CDR3 is TGTGCCAGCAGCAACAGGGGGGAAAGGACTGAAGCTTTCTTT.